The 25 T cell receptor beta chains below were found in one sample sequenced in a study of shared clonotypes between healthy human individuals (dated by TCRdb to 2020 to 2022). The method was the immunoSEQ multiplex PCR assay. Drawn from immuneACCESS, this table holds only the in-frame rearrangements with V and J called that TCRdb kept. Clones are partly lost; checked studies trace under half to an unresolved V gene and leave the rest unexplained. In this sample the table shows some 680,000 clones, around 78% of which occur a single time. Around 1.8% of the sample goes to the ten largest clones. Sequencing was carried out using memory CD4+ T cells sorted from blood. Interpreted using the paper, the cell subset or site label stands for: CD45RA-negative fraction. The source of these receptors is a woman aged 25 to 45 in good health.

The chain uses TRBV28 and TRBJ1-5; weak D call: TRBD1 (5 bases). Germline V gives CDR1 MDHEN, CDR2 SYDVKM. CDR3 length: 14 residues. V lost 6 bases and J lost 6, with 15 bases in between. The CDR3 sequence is CASSRGGDGQPQHF. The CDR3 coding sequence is TGTGCCAGCAGCCGCGGGGGGGACGGTCAGCCCCAGCATTTT.

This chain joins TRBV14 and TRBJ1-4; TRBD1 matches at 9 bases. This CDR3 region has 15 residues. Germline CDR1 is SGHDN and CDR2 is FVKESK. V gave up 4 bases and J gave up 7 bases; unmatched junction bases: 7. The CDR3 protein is CASSLTGGGGEKLFF. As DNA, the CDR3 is TGTGCCAGCAGCCTTACAGGGGGCGGTGGTGAAAAACTGTTTTTT.

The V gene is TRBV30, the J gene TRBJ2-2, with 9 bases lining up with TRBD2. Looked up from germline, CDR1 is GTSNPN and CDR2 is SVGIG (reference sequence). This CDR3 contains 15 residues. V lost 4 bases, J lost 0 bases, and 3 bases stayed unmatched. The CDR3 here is CAWTRTSANTGELFF. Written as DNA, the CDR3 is TGTGCCTGGACCAGGACTAGCGCGAACACCGGGGAGCTGTTTTTT. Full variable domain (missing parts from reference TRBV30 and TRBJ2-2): SQTIHQWPATLVQPVGSPLSLECTVEGTSNPNLYWYRQAAGRGLQLLFYSVGIGQISSEVPQNLSASRPQDRQFILSSKKLLLSDSGFYLCAWTRTSANTGELFFGEGSRLTVL.

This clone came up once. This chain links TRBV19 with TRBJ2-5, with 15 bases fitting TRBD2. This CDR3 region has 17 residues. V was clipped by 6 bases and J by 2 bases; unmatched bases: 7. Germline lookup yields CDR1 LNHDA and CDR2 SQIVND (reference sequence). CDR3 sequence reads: CASSNPGLAGGQETQYF. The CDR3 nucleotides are TGTGCCAGTAGCAACCCAGGACTAGCGGGAGGGCAAGAGACCCAGTACTTC.

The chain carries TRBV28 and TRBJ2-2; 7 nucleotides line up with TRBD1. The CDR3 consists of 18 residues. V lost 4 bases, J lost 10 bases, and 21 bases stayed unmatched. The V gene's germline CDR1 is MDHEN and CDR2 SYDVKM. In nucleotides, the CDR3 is TGTGCCAGCAGTTACCTCCTCTGGACAGACAGGGACCGTGAGGAGCTGTTTTTT. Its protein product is CASSYLLWTDRDREELFF.

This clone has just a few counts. The CDR3 DNA reads as TGCAGTGCTAGCGAATACAATGAGCAGTTCTTC. It is translated as CSASEYNEQFF. V usage is TRBV20-1 and J usage is TRBJ2-1; no firm D call. From germline, CDR1 is DFQATT and CDR2 SNEGSKA (reference sequence). The CDR3 spans 11 residues. V was shortened by 3 bases and J by 4 bases, with 4 bases between the two germline ends.

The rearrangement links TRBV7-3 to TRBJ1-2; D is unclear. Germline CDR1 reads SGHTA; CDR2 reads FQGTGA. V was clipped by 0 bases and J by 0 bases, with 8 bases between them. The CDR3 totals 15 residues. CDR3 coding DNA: TGTGCCAGCAGCTTAACAGGATCAGCTAACTATGGCTACACCTTC. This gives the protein CASSLTGSANYGYTF.

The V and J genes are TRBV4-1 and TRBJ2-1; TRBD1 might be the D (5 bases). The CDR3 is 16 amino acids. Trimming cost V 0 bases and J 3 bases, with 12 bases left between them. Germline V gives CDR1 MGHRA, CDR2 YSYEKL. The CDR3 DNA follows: TGCGCCAGCAGCCAAGATTTGGGGCAGGACTACAATGAGCAGTTCTTC. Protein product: CASSQDLGQDYNEQFF.

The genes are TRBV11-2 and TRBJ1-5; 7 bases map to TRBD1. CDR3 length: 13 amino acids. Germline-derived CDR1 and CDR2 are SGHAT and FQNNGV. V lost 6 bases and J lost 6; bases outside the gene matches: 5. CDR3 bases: TGTGCCAGCAGTTCCGAGGGGGCTCAGCCCCAGCATTTT. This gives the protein CASSSEGAQPQHF.

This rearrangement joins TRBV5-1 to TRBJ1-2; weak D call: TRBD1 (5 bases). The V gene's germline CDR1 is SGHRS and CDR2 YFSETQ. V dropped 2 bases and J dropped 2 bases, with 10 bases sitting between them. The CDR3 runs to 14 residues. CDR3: CASSLKTDNYGYTF. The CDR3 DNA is TGCGCCAGCAGCTTAAAGACAGACAACTATGGCTACACCTTC.

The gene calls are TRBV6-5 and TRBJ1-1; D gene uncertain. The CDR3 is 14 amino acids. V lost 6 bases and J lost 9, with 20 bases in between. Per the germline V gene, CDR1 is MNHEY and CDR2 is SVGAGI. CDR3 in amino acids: CASRPDRRVGKAFF. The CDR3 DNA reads TGTGCCAGCAGGCCGGACCGCCGAGTGGGTAAAGCTTTCTTT.

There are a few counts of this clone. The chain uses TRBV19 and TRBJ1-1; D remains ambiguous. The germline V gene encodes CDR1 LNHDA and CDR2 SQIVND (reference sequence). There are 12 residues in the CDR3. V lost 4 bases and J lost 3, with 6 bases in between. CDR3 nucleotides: TGTGCCAGTAGTAACCGATACACTGAAGCTTTCTTT. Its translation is CASSNRYTEAFF.

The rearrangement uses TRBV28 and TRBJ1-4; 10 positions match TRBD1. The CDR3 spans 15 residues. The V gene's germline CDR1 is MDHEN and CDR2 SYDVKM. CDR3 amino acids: CATGQGGATNEKLFF. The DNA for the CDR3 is TGTGCGACCGGACAGGGGGGGGCAACTAATGAAAAACTGTTTTTT.

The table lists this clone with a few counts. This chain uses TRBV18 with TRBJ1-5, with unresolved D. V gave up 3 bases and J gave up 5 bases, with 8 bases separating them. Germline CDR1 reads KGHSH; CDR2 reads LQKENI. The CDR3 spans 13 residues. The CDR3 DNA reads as TGTGCCAGCTCACCGGGAGAACATCAGCCCCAGCATTTT. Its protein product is CASSPGEHQPQHF.

CDR3 sequence: CASSSFVSSGANVLTF. CDR3 DNA: TGTGCCAGCAGTTCCTTTGTCAGCTCTGGGGCCAACGTCCTGACTTTC. This sequence joins TRBV28 and TRBJ2-6; D is undetermined. CDR1 and CDR2 (germline): MDHEN, SYDVKM. CDR3 length: 16 amino acids. V gave up 4 bases and J gave up 0 bases, with 10 bases separating them.

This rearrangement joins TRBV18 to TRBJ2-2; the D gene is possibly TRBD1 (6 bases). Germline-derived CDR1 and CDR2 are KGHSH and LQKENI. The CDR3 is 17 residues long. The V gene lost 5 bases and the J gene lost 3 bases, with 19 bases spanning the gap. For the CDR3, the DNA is TGTGCCAGCTCATCATCCGCACAGGGAAGCGACACCGGGGAGCTGTTTTTT. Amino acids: CASSSSAQGSDTGELFF.

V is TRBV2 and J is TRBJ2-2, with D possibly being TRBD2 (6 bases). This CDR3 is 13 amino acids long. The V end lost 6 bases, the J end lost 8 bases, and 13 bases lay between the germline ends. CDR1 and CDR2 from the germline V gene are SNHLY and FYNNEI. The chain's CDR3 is CASRWTILGELFF. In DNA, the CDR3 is TGTGCCAGCAGGTGGACTATACTAGGGGAGCTGTTTTTT.

CDR3 amino acids: CASSHRDSTSLDEQFF. The CDR3 bases are TGCGCCAGCAGCCACCGGGACAGTACTAGTCTCGATGAGCAGTTCTTC. V usage is TRBV5-1 and J usage is TRBJ2-1; TRBD1 aligns across 7 bases. CDR3 length: 16 amino acids. Losses at the gene ends were 4 bases for V and 8 bases for J; bases not matched to a gene: 15. Germline CDR1 is SGHRS and CDR2 is YFSETQ.

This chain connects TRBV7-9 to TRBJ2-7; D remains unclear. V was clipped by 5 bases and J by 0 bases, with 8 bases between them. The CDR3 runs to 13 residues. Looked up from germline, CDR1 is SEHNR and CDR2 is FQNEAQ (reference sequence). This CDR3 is CASSQDTSYEQYF. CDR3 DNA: TGTGCCAGCAGCCAAGACACCTCCTACGAGCAGTACTTC.

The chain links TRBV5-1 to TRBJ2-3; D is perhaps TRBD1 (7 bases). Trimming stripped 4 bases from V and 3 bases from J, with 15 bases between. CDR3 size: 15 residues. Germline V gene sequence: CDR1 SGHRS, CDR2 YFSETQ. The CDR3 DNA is TGCGCCAGCAGCCGGGGCGGGACAGTTACAGATACGCAGTATTTT. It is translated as CASSRGGTVTDTQYF.

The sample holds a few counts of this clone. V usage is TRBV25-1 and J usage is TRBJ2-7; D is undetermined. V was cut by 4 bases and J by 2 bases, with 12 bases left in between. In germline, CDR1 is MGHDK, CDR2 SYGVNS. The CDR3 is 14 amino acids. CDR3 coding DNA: TGTGCCAGCAGTGGATCAGGATCCACCTACGAGCAGTACTTC. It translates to CASSGSGSTYEQYF.

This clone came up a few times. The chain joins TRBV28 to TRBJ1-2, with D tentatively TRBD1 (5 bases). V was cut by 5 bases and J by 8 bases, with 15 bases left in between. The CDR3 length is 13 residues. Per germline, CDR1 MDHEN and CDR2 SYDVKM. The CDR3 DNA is TGTGCCAGCAGTCTAATCGGGGGGACCGGCTACACCTTC. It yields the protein CASSLIGGTGYTF.

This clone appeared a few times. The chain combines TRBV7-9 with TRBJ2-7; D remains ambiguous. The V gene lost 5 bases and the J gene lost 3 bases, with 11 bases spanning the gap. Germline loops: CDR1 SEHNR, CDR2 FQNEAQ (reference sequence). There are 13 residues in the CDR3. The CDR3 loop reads CASSPEGRYEQYF. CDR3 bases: TGTGCCAGCAGCCCCGAAGGCCGCTACGAGCAGTACTTC.

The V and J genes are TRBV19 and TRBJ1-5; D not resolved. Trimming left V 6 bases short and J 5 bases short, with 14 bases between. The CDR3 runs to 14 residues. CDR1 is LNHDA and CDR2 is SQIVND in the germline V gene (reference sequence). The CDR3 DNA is TGTGCCAGTAGCCTAGGACGGAGCGATCAGCCCCAGCATTTT. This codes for CASSLGRSDQPQHF.

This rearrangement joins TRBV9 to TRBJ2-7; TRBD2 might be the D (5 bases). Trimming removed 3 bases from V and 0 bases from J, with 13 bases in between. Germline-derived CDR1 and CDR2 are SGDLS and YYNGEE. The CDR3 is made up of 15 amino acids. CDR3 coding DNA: TGTGCCAGCAGCGCAGGACTTCTAAGCTCCTACGAGCAGTACTTC. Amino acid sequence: CASSAGLLSSYEQYF. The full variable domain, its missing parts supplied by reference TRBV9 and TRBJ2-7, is DSGVTQTPKHLITATGQRVTLRCSPRSGDLSVYWYQQSLDQGLQFLIQYYNGEERAKGNILERFSAQQFPDLHSELNLSSLELGDSALYFCASSAGLLSSYEQYFGPGTRLTVT.